Listed below are T cell receptor beta chains from one sample, sequenced in a study of patients and donors after allogeneic stem cell transplantation. TCRdb re-called the RT-PCR reads through MiXCR, storing one row per CDR3 protein. The repertoire holds approximately 140,000 distinct CDR3 sequences, with about a third as singletons. Material: blood, either unsorted or a sorted T cell fraction (not recorded which). All receptors derive from a human donor who was either an allogeneic HSCT recipient or a stem cell or donor lymphocyte infusion donor (not recorded which). It is not recorded whose cells these are; they may come from a transplant donor. Each CDR3 is given with its conserved first and last residue. The D gene is left open where the match is weak. Size is omitted from some rows. Given values are once, few, many or a class for expanded clones.

V gene	clone size	D gene	J gene	CDR3 protein	CDR3 DNA
TRBV4-3	.	.	TRBJ1-1	CASSQDPQEMNTEAFF	TGCGCCAGCAGCCAAGACCCGCAGGAGATGAACACTGAAGCTTTCTTT
TRBV12-3/TRBV12-4	few	.	TRBJ1-2	CASKGPNYGYTF	TGTGCCAGCAAGGGGCCTAACTATGGCTACACCTTC
TRBV9	.	.	TRBJ2-7	CASSVAGESYEQYF	TGTGCCAGCAGCGTAGCTGGGGAATCCTACGAGCAGTACTTC
TRBV7-2	.	.	TRBJ1-4	CASSSQGGANEKLFF	TGTGCCAGCAGCTCCCAAGGGGGGGCTAATGAAAAACTGTTTTTT
TRBV9	.	TRBD2	TRBJ2-1	CASSSSGGGSLDEQFF	TGTGCCAGCAGCAGTAGCGGGGGAGGTTCGTTGGATGAGCAGTTCTTC
TRBV4-2	.	.	TRBJ2-5	CASSQESLAETQYF	TGTGCCAGCAGCCAAGAGAGCCTAGCCGAGACCCAGTACTTC
TRBV7-4	.	.	TRBJ1-1	CASSLVGLGEAFF	TGTGCCAGCAGCTTAGTAGGGCTTGGGGAAGCTTTCTTT
TRBV3-1	few	.	TRBJ1-4	CASSQDASATNEKLFF	TGTGCCAGCAGCCAAGATGCCAGCGCAACTAATGAAAAACTGTTTTTT
TRBV5-1	.	TRBD2	TRBJ2-3	CASTQRGETQYF	TGCGCCAGCACTCAGCGGGGGGAAACGCAGTATTTT
TRBV20-1	.	.	TRBJ1-2	CSARISANYGYTF	TGCAGTGCCCGGATCAGCGCCAACTATGGCTACACCTTC
TRBV6-5	.	.	TRBJ1-6	CASGAGHNSPLHF	TGTGCCAGCGGCGCAGGCCATAATTCACCCCTCCACTTT
TRBV12-3/TRBV12-4	few	.	TRBJ1-5	CASSPDTLGNQPQHF	TGTGCCAGCAGCCCCGACACCCTGGGCAATCAGCCCCAGCATTTT
TRBV2	.	TRBD1	TRBJ1-2	CASSVDRVGDTF	TGTGCCAGCAGTGTGGACAGGGTAGGGGACACCTTC
TRBV27	.	.	TRBJ2-7	CASSLRDRAYEQYF	TGTGCCAGCAGTCTCCGGGACCGAGCCTACGAGCAGTACTTC
TRBV4-2	.	.	TRBJ1-2	CASSQGTFNYGYTF	TGTGCCAGCAGCCAAGGGACTTTTAACTATGGCTACACCTTC
TRBV30	few	.	TRBJ1-5	CAWSIGPPSNQPQHF	TGTGCCTGGAGTATTGGCCCCCCTAGTAATCAGCCCCAGCATTTT
TRBV2	.	.	TRBJ2-3	CASSERGLPIDTQYF	TGTGCCAGCAGTGAAAGGGGACTTCCTATTGATACGCAGTATTTT
TRBV6-6	.	TRBD1	TRBJ1-6	CASSLGTGNNSPLHF	TGTGCCAGCAGCCTCGGGACAGGGAACAATTCACCCCTCCACTTT
TRBV25-1	.	.	TRBJ1-1	CASIAGGAGAFF	TGTGCCAGCATCGCTGGGGGCGCCGGAGCTTTCTTT
TRBV5-1	.	.	TRBJ1-1	CASSFWHSLNTEAFF	TGCGCCAGCAGCTTTTGGCACAGCCTGAACACTGAAGCTTTCTTT
TRBV27	few	TRBD1	TRBJ1-2	CASSLRTGLNYGYTF	TGTGCCAGCAGTTTGAGGACAGGGCTTAACTATGGCTACACCTTC
TRBV6-6	.	.	TRBJ2-7	CASSRLQTGAYEQYF	TGTGCCAGCAGTCGACTCCAGACAGGAGCTTACGAGCAGTACTTC
TRBV7-8	few	.	TRBJ1-2	CASSSREGYGYTF	TGTGCCAGCAGCTCCAGGGAGGGCTATGGCTACACCTTC
TRBV7-9	.	.	TRBJ1-1	CASSTGRRTEAFF	TGTGCCAGCAGCACAGGGAGGCGGACTGAAGCTTTCTTT
TRBV4-2	few	TRBD1	TRBJ2-5	CASSQVSTGEQETQYF	TGTGCCAGCAGCCAAGTAAGCACAGGGGAACAAGAGACCCAGTACTTC
TRBV7-3	.	.	TRBJ1-5	CASSLLGGINQPQHF	TGTGCCAGCAGCTTACTTGGGGGAATCAATCAGCCCCAGCATTTT
TRBV12-3/TRBV12-4	few	TRBD1	TRBJ1-1	CASSQGTGGAEAFF	TGTGCCAGCAGTCAAGGGACAGGGGGGGCTGAAGCTTTCTTT
TRBV29-1	.	.	TRBJ2-3	CSVVAVFKGDTQYF	TGCAGCGTTGTAGCTGTATTCAAGGGTGATACGCAGTATTTT
TRBV20-1	few	.	TRBJ1-1	CSARDDGVAEAFF	TGCAGTGCTAGAGATGACGGGGTGGCTGAAGCTTTCTTT
TRBV12-3/TRBV12-4	few	.	TRBJ1-3	CASSLATSGNTIYF	TGTGCCAGCAGTTTAGCGACGTCTGGAAACACCATATATTTT
TRBV28	few	.	TRBJ2-3	CASRHPSTDTQYF	TGTGCCAGCAGACACCCTAGCACAGATACGCAGTATTTT
TRBV20-1	many	TRBD2	TRBJ2-5	CSASVTSGLETQYF	TGCAGTGCTAGCGTGACTAGCGGCTTGGAGACCCAGTACTTC
TRBV10-3	.	TRBD1	TRBJ2-1	CAISEAEGQGYNEQFF	TGTGCCATCAGTGAGGCCGAGGGACAGGGGTACAATGAGCAGTTCTTC
TRBV12-3/TRBV12-4	many	.	TRBJ1-1	CASSPTENTEAFF	TGTGCCAGCAGTCCGACAGAGAACACTGAAGCTTTCTTT
TRBV29-1	.	.	TRBJ1-6	CSVGVGDSHSPLHF	TGCAGCGTTGGAGTTGGAGACAGTCATTCACCCCTCCACTTT
TRBV20-1	once	TRBD2	TRBJ2-2	CSATGLAGTNTGELFF	TGCAGTGCTACGGGACTAGCGGGCACAAACACCGGGGAGCTGTTTTTT
TRBV27	few	TRBD1	TRBJ1-1	CASSATGTVMNTEAFF	TGTGCCAGCAGTGCTACCGGGACAGTTATGAACACTGAAGCTTTCTTT
TRBV12-3/TRBV12-4	few	TRBD1	TRBJ1-2	CASSRRQGFYGYTF	TGTGCCAGCAGCCGGAGACAGGGATTCTATGGCTACACCTTC
TRBV7-6	.	TRBD1	TRBJ2-5	CASSFSGTGGDQYF	TGTGCCAGCAGCTTCTCGGGGACAGGGGGGGACCAGTACTTC
TRBV6-5	many	TRBD1	TRBJ1-5	CASSRTGSISNQPQHF	TGTGCCAGCAGCCGGACAGGATCCATCAGCAATCAGCCCCAGCATTTT